The 21 T cell receptor beta chains below all came from one sample that was sequenced in a study of radiotherapy plus CTLA-4 blockade in lung cancer. TCRdb's copy holds only in-frame clones and misses some; the assay was immunoSEQ multiplex PCR. The repertoire consists of approximately 52,000 clones, with 77% occurring once and the leading ten covering around 2.5%. This specimen was peripheral blood, taken from a patient treated with radiotherapy plus ipilimumab. Receptors originate from a human donor with non-small cell lung cancer whose response to radiotherapy plus ipilimumab could not be evaluated.

The chain joins TRBV5-1 to TRBJ1-2; 8 bases are shared with TRBD1. The germline V gene encodes CDR1 SGHRS and CDR2 YFSETQ. Trimming at V came to 1 base and at J to 3 bases, leaving 5 bases not matched to a gene. The CDR3 is 15 residues long. CDR3 sequence: CASSLRTGNYYGYTF. In DNA form, the CDR3 reads TGCGCCAGCAGCTTGAGGACAGGGAACTACTATGGCTACACCTTC.

This clone showed up just a few times. The CDR3 sequence: CASSPYPGENYGYTF. DNA for the CDR3: TGTGCCAGCAGTCCTTATCCAGGGGAGAACTATGGCTACACCTTC. The chain joins TRBV27 to TRBJ1-2; TRBD1 is a possible D gene (6 bases). The germline V and J ends were trimmed by 5 bases and 2 bases, with 15 bases remaining between them. The CDR3 consists of 15 residues. Germline V gene data show CDR1 as MNHEY and CDR2 as SMNVEV (reference sequence).

This rearrangement joins TRBV9 to TRBJ1-4; possibly TRBD1 for D (5 bases). The CDR3 has 15 amino acids. The V gene lost 4 bases and the J gene lost 2 bases, with 12 bases spanning the gap. Germline CDR1 reads SGDLS; CDR2 reads YYNGEE. The DNA for the CDR3 is TGTGCCAGCAGCCCCGGGGGGGGGACTAATGAAAAACTGTTTTTT. Amino acids: CASSPGGGTNEKLFF.

This clone came up once. The chain combines TRBV30 with TRBJ2-5; 10 nucleotides align to TRBD2. Germline V gene sequence: CDR1 GTSNPN, CDR2 SVGIG (reference sequence). J lost 4 bases, V lost 7 bases, and 12 bases had no gene match. This CDR3 comprises 15 residues. The CDR3 reads CASPWERGGLETQYF. CDR3 coding DNA: TGTGCCTCCCCGTGGGAGCGGGGGGGTTTAGAGACCCAGTACTTC.

The chain is built from TRBV5-6 and TRBJ1-2; 8 nucleotides agree with TRBD1. The CDR3 loop spans 15 amino acids. Germline CDR1 reads SGHDT; CDR2 reads YYEEEE. The J segment lost 9 bases and the V segment lost 3 bases, leaving 13 bases of the junction unmatched. CDR3 region: CASSSGQGVFYSYTF. For the CDR3, the DNA is TGTGCCAGCAGCTCTGGACAGGGCGTCTTTTATAGCTACACCTTC.

The chain links TRBV2 to TRBJ1-2, with D possibly matching TRBD1 (6 bases). Per germline, CDR1 SNHLY and CDR2 FYNNEI. The CDR3 spans 12 residues. Deletions cut 4 bases from V and 8 bases from J, with 11 bases between. The CDR3 region has the DNA TGTGCCAGCAGTGTTAGGGGGGGAGGCTACACCTTC. It encodes CASSVRGGGYTF.

The chain couples TRBV9 to TRBJ2-1; D not resolved. Trimming cost V 4 bases and J 2 bases, with 10 bases left between them. CDR1 and CDR2 from the germline V gene are SGDLS and YYNGEE. The CDR3 length is 14 residues. CDR3 in amino acids: CASSPQNTYNEQFF. The CDR3 DNA sequence: TGTGCCAGCAGCCCACAAAACACCTACAATGAGCAGTTCTTC.

This sequence joins TRBV29-1 and TRBJ2-2, with TRBD2 matching over 7 bases. The J segment lost 1 base and the V segment lost 4 bases, leaving 3 bases of the junction unmatched. Germline V gene sequence: CDR1 SQVTM, CDR2 ANQGSEA. The length of the CDR3 is 14 residues. This chain's CDR3 is CSVGGLLNTGELFF. The CDR3 coding sequence is TGCAGCGTTGGGGGACTACTGAACACCGGGGAGCTGTTTTTT.

The V gene is TRBV7-9, the J gene TRBJ1-1; 8 bases are a match to TRBD1. CDR1 is SEHNR, CDR2 FQNEAQ, per germline (reference sequence). The CDR3 has 14 amino acids. The V segment lost 5 bases and the J segment 4 bases; nucleotides outside the gene matches: 6. For the CDR3, the DNA is TGTGCCAGCAGCCAACCGGGACAGGTCACTGAAGCTTTCTTT. This sequence encodes CASSQPGQVTEAFF.

The gene calls are TRBV30 and TRBJ2-7; D may be TRBD1 (5 bases). This CDR3 spans 13 amino acids. Trimming stripped 5 bases from V and 0 bases from J, with 11 bases between. Per germline, CDR1 GTSNPN and CDR2 SVGIG (reference sequence). This CDR3 is CAWGQTASYEQYF. CDR3 nucleotide sequence: TGTGCCTGGGGACAAACGGCCTCCTACGAGCAGTACTTC. Based on the CDR3 plus reference TRBV30 and TRBJ2-7, the full variable domain is SQTIHQWPATLVQPVGSPLSLECTVEGTSNPNLYWYRQAAGRGLQLLFYSVGIGQISSEVPQNLSASRPQDRQFILSSKKLLLSDSGFYLCAWGQTASYEQYFGPGTRLTVT.

V is TRBV6-5 and J is TRBJ1-3; unclear D gene. This CDR3 region has 12 residues. Germline assignment: CDR1 MNHEY and CDR2 SVGAGI. V was cut by 5 bases and J by 4 bases, with 6 bases left in between. CDR3 coding DNA: TGTGCCAGCAGTCTCCCCGGAAACACCATATATTTT. This encodes CASSLPGNTIYF.

The chain is built from TRBV5-8 and TRBJ2-3; the match to TRBD1 covers 9 bases. The CDR3 runs 16 residues. V dropped 2 bases and J dropped 5; count of bases not matched to a gene: 9. Germline V CDR1 and CDR2: SGHTS, YDEGEE. DNA for the CDR3: TGTGCCAGCAGCTTTTGGACAGGGGATACAGAAGATACGCAGTATTTT. Translating gives CASSFWTGDTEDTQYF.

This clone has just one count. The J gene is TRBJ1-2, the V gene TRBV19; tentatively, D is TRBD1 (6 bases). Germline CDR1 reads LNHDA; CDR2 reads SQIVND (reference sequence). Trimming cost V 4 bases and J 3 bases, with 12 bases left between them. The CDR3 has 14 residues. The CDR3 region has the DNA TGTGCCAGTAGTACACAGGACAGATACTATGGCTACACCTTC. Translating gives CASSTQDRYYGYTF.

The rearrangement joins TRBV7-9 to TRBJ1-1; 9 nucleotides match TRBD1. CDR1 and CDR2 from the germline V gene are SEHNR and FQNEAQ (reference sequence). The CDR3 extends over 13 amino acids. With 5 bases clipped from V and 8 bases from J, the junction kept 6 bases outside the gene matches. The CDR3 protein is CASSPGTGPEAFF. In DNA, the CDR3 is TGTGCCAGCAGCCCAGGGACAGGGCCCGAAGCTTTCTTT. Full variable domain (remainder filled in from reference TRBV7-9 and TRBJ1-1): DTGVSQNPRHKITKRGQNVTFRCDPISEHNRLYWYRQTLGQGPEFLTYFQNEAQLEKSRLLSDRFSAERPKGSFSTLEIQRTEQGDSAMYLCASSPGTGPEAFFGQGTRLTVV.

This clone occurred once. This chain uses TRBV5-4 with TRBJ1-1; 12 bases match TRBD1. The CDR3 is 16 residues long. In germline, CDR1 is SGHNT, CDR2 YYREEE (reference sequence). Trimming cost V 4 bases and J 4 bases; bases outside gene matches: 8. CDR3 region: CASSPGTGGAGTEAFF. The CDR3 nucleotides are TGTGCCAGCAGCCCCGGGACAGGGGGCGCGGGCACTGAAGCTTTCTTT.

The chain joins TRBV9 to TRBJ2-1, with a tentative D call TRBD2 (6 bases). Deletions cut 3 bases from V and 4 bases from J, with 17 bases between. This CDR3 has 16 amino acids. The germline V gene has CDR1 SGDLS and CDR2 YYNGEE. In nucleotides, the CDR3 is TGTGCCAGCAGCGGCACCCCGGGGGAGACTTACAATGAGCAGTTCTTC. Translation: CASSGTPGETYNEQFF.

With respect to this clone: At one boundary the junction diverges from the germline segment, which might be a read error. The chain recombines TRBV5-1 with TRBJ2-5; possibly TRBD2 for D (7 bases). Germline CDR1 is SGHRS and CDR2 is YFSETQ. This CDR3 has 14 amino acids. CDR3 sequence reads: CTSGETGGRETQYF. The CDR3 nucleotides read TGCACCAGCGGGGAAACGGGGGGCCGAGAGACCCAGTACTTC.

The chain combines TRBV7-9 with TRBJ2-7; 9 positions agree with TRBD2. The V and J ends lost 3 bases and 4 bases, in that order; junction bases with no gene match: 7. This CDR3 contains 15 residues. Germline loops: CDR1 SEHNR, CDR2 FQNEAQ (reference sequence). The CDR3, as DNA: TGTGCCAGCAGCTTTAGCGGGGGACCCCTTTACGAGCAGTACTTC. Its translation is CASSFSGGPLYEQYF.

V usage is TRBV19 and J usage is TRBJ2-2; 10 bases are a match to TRBD1. The CDR3 is 17 residues long. Germline V CDR1 and CDR2: LNHDA, SQIVND (reference sequence). J gave up 4 bases and V 6 bases, and 11 bases lay outside the gene matches. The CDR3 DNA reads TGTGCCAGTAGCCTCCGGGACAGGGGCCTTCGCACCGGGGAGCTGTTTTTT. This encodes CASSLRDRGLRTGELFF.

The rearrangement joins TRBV6-5 to TRBJ1-4; 8 bases align to TRBD1. CDR3 length: 15 amino acids. With V trimmed by 2 bases and J by 7 bases, 6 bases remained unmatched. CDR1 is MNHEY and CDR2 is SVGAGI in the germline V gene. CDR3: CASSYDRGISEKLFF. CDR3 nucleotide sequence: TGTGCCAGCAGTTACGACAGGGGAATATCTGAAAAACTGTTTTTT.

The chain combines TRBV7-2 with TRBJ2-7; no clear D. The CDR3 consists of 13 residues. Germline values: CDR1 SGHTA, CDR2 FQGNSA. Trimming removed 3 bases from V and 5 bases from J, with 11 bases in between. CDR3 DNA: TGTGCCAGCAGCTTCGCTCGTAGCCACGAGCAGTACTTC. It codes for CASSFARSHEQYF.